These T cell receptor beta chains were read from a single sample in a study of cytomegalovirus exposure and HLA in healthy donors. TCRdb's table, derived via immunoSEQ multiplex PCR, lists solely in-frame clones and lacks some. The sample holds under 200,000 clones; 70% to 80% are singletons and the top ten take approximately 1.3%. Sequencing was performed on PBMCs. The receptors were gathered from a young man in good health and CMV-seronegative. Both conserved end residues are part of each CDR3. D genes are given only for firm matches. The size field is filled for only some rows; it gives once, few, many or a size class.

clone_size	v_call	j_call	d_call	cdr3_aa	cdr3_nt
NA	TRBV19	TRBJ2-1	NA	CASSTLRDYSYNEQFF	TGTGCCAGTAGTACCCTGAGGGATTACTCCTACAATGAGCAGTTCTTC
NA	TRBV30	TRBJ1-5	TRBD1	CAWSPGQGNQPQHF	TGTGCCTGGAGCCCGGGACAGGGGAACCAGCCCCAGCATTTT
NA	TRBV2	TRBJ2-3	NA	CASSEASTRASTDTQYF	TGTGCCAGCAGTGAAGCGTCTACTCGTGCTAGCACAGATACGCAGTATTTT
NA	TRBV4-3	TRBJ1-1	NA	CASSPFGGMNTEAFF	TGCGCCAGCAGCCCATTCGGGGGAATGAACACTGAAGCTTTCTTT
NA	TRBV7-9	TRBJ2-7	TRBD1	CASSATGGQYEQYF	TGTGCCAGCAGCGCGACAGGGGGCCAGTACGAGCAGTACTTC
NA	TRBV19	TRBJ1-5	NA	CASIPGTPYSNQPQHF	TGTGCCAGTATCCCCGGGACACCTTATAGCAATCAGCCCCAGCATTTT
NA	TRBV18	TRBJ1-1	NA	CASSPPGPGTEAFF	TGTGCCAGCTCACCACCGGGGCCAGGCACTGAAGCTTTCTTT
NA	TRBV30	TRBJ1-1	NA	CAWSRDQETLNTEAFF	TGTGCCTGGAGTAGAGACCAAGAGACTCTGAACACTGAAGCTTTCTTT
NA	TRBV6-5	TRBJ2-7	NA	CASSYSGTPQEQYF	TGTGCCAGCAGTTACTCAGGGACTCCTCAAGAGCAGTACTTC
NA	TRBV5-4	TRBJ2-7	NA	CASSLGRAYEQYF	TGTGCCAGCAGCTTAGGCAGGGCCTACGAGCAGTACTTC
NA	TRBV30	TRBJ2-1	TRBD2	CAWRPLAGARSAEQFF	TGTGCCTGGAGACCGCTAGCGGGAGCTCGCAGCGCTGAGCAGTTCTTC
NA	TRBV5-1	TRBJ2-7	TRBD2	CASSLGPTSGGVTYEQYF	TGCGCCAGCAGCTTGGGACCCACTAGCGGGGGGGTCACCTACGAGCAGTACTTC
NA	TRBV18	TRBJ1-5	NA	CASSPPGSQPQHF	TGTGCCAGCTCACCCCCGGGGAGTCAGCCCCAGCATTTT
NA	TRBV18	TRBJ2-7	NA	CASSPPVLYEQYF	TGTGCCAGCTCACCACCGGTACTGTACGAGCAGTACTTC
NA	TRBV2	TRBJ2-3	NA	CASKRGTSTDTQYF	TGTGCCAGCAAGAGGGGGACCAGCACAGATACGCAGTATTTT
NA	TRBV4-1	TRBJ1-3	TRBD1	CASSRGQASSGNTIYF	TGCGCCAGCAGCCGCGGACAGGCGAGCTCTGGAAACACCATATATTTT
NA	TRBV5-1	TRBJ1-2	NA	CASSYRGGADYGYTF	TGCGCCAGCAGCTACCGTGGGGGGGCAGACTATGGCTACACCTTC
once	TRBV2	TRBJ2-5	NA	CASSRSSSQETQYF	TGTGCCAGCAGTCGGAGCAGCAGCCAAGAGACCCAGTACTTC
NA	TRBV7-9	TRBJ1-4	NA	CASSSRGGASGEKLFF	TGTGCCAGCAGCTCTAGGGGGGGCGCGAGCGGTGAAAAACTGTTTTTT
NA	TRBV6-5	TRBJ1-3	NA	CASSYGGSGNTIYF	TGTGCCAGCAGTTACGGGGGGTCCGGAAACACCATATATTTT
NA	TRBV27	TRBJ1-6	TRBD1	CASSWGQGDISPLHF	TGTGCCAGCAGTTGGGGACAGGGGGATATTTCACCCCTCCACTTT
NA	TRBV5-4	TRBJ2-5	TRBD1	CASSLADREETQYF	TGTGCCAGCAGCTTGGCCGACAGGGAAGAGACCCAGTACTTC
NA	TRBV5-4	TRBJ1-1	NA	CASSFPGLDSTEAFF	TGTGCCAGCAGCTTCCCAGGGTTGGATAGCACTGAAGCTTTCTTT
NA	TRBV7-8	TRBJ2-7	TRBD1	CASRSPGQGARTEQYF	TGTGCCAGCAGGTCTCCGGGACAGGGGGCGCGAACCGAGCAGTACTTC
NA	TRBV6-5	TRBJ2-2	TRBD2	CASNRDYNTGELFF	TGTGCCAGCAATCGGGACTACAACACCGGGGAGCTGTTTTTT
few	TRBV7-9	TRBJ2-7	NA	CSSTNQPGNYEQYF	TGTTCCAGCACCAACCAACCGGGGAACTACGAGCAGTACTTC
once	TRBV2	TRBJ2-1	NA	CASSELATFNEQFF	TGTGCCAGCAGTGAACTAGCGACTTTCAATGAGCAGTTCTTC
NA	TRBV28	TRBJ1-2	NA	CASSSAGWAYGYTF	TGTGCCAGCAGTTCCGCGGGGTGGGCCTATGGCTACACCTTC
NA	TRBV7-3	TRBJ2-2	TRBD2	CASSLIGGKTAGELFF	TGTGCCAGCAGCTTAATCGGGGGGAAGACGGCCGGGGAGCTGTTTTTT
NA	TRBV19	TRBJ1-2	TRBD1	CASSPRQGATTNYGYTF	TGTGCCAGTAGTCCGAGACAGGGGGCGACTACTAACTATGGCTACACCTTC
NA	TRBV27	TRBJ1-1	NA	CASSRQGGRTEAFF	TGTGCCAGCAGTAGACAAGGGGGAAGAACTGAAGCTTTCTTT
NA	TRBV5-4	TRBJ2-5	NA	CASSLSELKETQYF	TGTGCCAGCAGCTTGAGCGAGTTGAAAGAGACCCAGTACTTC
NA	TRBV6-5	TRBJ2-3	TRBD2	CASSYGLAGDTQYF	TGTGCCAGCAGTTATGGACTAGCGGGGGATACGCAGTATTTT
NA	TRBV7-2	TRBJ2-1	NA	CASSLDWARYEQFF	TGTGCCAGCAGCTTGGACTGGGCCCGTTATGAGCAGTTCTTC
NA	TRBV7-2	TRBJ2-1	TRBD2	CASSLGPGGNEQFF	TGTGCCAGCAGCTTAGGACCGGGGGGGAATGAGCAGTTCTTC
NA	TRBV29-1	TRBJ2-3	NA	CSVEGRGGTDTQYF	TGCAGCGTTGAGGGCAGGGGGGGCACAGATACGCAGTATTTT
NA	TRBV7-2	TRBJ2-7	NA	CASSLAARREGEQYF	TGTGCCAGCAGCTTAGCGGCTCGGAGAGAGGGCGAGCAGTACTTC
NA	TRBV2	TRBJ1-2	NA	CASRGGNYGYTF	TGTGCCAGCAGGGGGGGTAACTATGGCTACACCTTC
NA	TRBV28	TRBJ2-3	NA	CASSPGLADTQYF	TGTGCCAGCAGTCCGGGACTTGCCGATACGCAGTATTTT
once	TRBV5-1	TRBJ1-3	NA	CASSPTTIWNTIYF	TGCGCCAGCAGCCCCACAACGATCTGGAACACCATATATTTT
NA	TRBV7-9	TRBJ1-6	NA	CASSHSGGDNSPLHF	TGTGCCAGCAGCCACAGCGGTGGCGATAATTCACCCCTCCACTTT
NA	TRBV11-2	TRBJ2-7	TRBD1	CASSLTDRAYEQYF	TGTGCCAGCAGTCTCACCGACAGGGCTTACGAGCAGTACTTC
NA	TRBV19	TRBJ1-6	TRBD1	CASRQGVGYNSPLHF	TGTGCCAGTAGACAGGGGGTTGGCTATAATTCACCCCTCCACTTT
NA	TRBV18	TRBJ1-4	TRBD1	CASSPGTVANEKLFF	TGTGCCAGCTCACCGGGGACAGTCGCTAATGAAAAACTGTTTTTT
NA	TRBV19	TRBJ1-6	NA	CATSREGLRNSPLHF	TGTGCCACCTCACGGGAGGGCTTGCGGAATTCACCCCTCCACTTT
NA	TRBV30	TRBJ2-7	NA	CAWSRHRYEQYF	TGTGCCTGGAGTAGACACCGCTACGAGCAGTACTTC
NA	TRBV11-2	TRBJ2-5	TRBD2	CASSSREAGVETQYF	TGTGCCAGCAGCTCCCGAGAAGCGGGAGTAGAGACCCAGTACTTC
NA	TRBV21-1	TRBJ2-2	NA	CASSKKGWTSGNRNTGELFF	TGTGCCAGCAGCAAAAAAGGGTGGACTAGCGGTAATCGTAACACCGGGGAGCTGTTTTTT
NA	TRBV7-2	TRBJ1-1	NA	CASSPTANQNTEAFF	TGTGCCAGCAGCCCCACAGCCAACCAGAACACTGAAGCTTTCTTT
few	TRBV27	TRBJ2-7	TRBD1	CASSLQGAYEQYF	TGTGCCAGCAGTTTACAGGGGGCCTACGAGCAGTACTTC
NA	TRBV7-2	TRBJ1-6	NA	CASSLSGDSATPLHF	TGTGCCAGCAGCTTATCTGGGGACTCAGCCACACCCCTCCACTTT
NA	TRBV9	TRBJ1-1	NA	CASSPSGRRMNTEAFF	TGTGCCAGCAGCCCTAGTGGTCGGAGGATGAACACTGAAGCTTTCTTT
NA	TRBV4-1	TRBJ1-2	NA	CASRGDNGYTF	TGCGCCAGCAGAGGGGACAATGGCTACACCTTC
NA	TRBV28	TRBJ1-1	NA	CASSLPIGVNTEAFF	TGTGCCAGCAGTCTTCCGATAGGGGTGAACACTGAAGCTTTCTTT
few	TRBV28	TRBJ2-7	TRBD2	CASSPSLGGSGSTVEQYF	TGTGCCAGCAGTCCCTCCCTGGGGGGTAGCGGGAGTACGGTCGAGCAGTACTTC
NA	TRBV29-1	TRBJ1-1	NA	CSVVGGGIEAFF	TGCAGCGTTGTCGGGGGGGGGATTGAAGCTTTCTTT
NA	TRBV28	TRBJ1-2	NA	CASTSDVVRGYTF	TGTGCCAGCACCTCAGACGTAGTGCGGGGCTACACCTTC
NA	TRBV4-3	TRBJ1-2	NA	CASSHAGGDYGYTF	TGCGCCAGCAGCCACGCCGGGGGGGACTATGGCTACACCTTC